This TCR beta chain was sequenced in a study of low-dose radiotherapy and immunotherapy resistance in tumors (dated by TCRdb to about 2022). A note on the overall study: Patients in Cohort 1 were given 0.5 Gy per fraction every 2 weeks, and the prescribed total PTV dose was 6.5 Gy. Cyclophosphamide 200 mg/m2 was administered intravenously every two weeks, one day before each radiation and immunotherapy administration. Cohort 2 received 1 Gy per fraction every two weeks, with a total of 13 Gy over 26 weeks. Aspirin 300 mg was taken orally once daily by patients for four cycles, starting on cycle 1 day 1. Eight patients were included in the translational analysis: three from the first dose cohort and the first five from the second dose cohort. The trial did not randomize participants into treatment groups. Nivolumab was administered intravenously as a 240 mg flat dose every two weeks, and ipilimumab was administered intravenously at 1 mg/kg every six weeks.

Explained via the paper, the time point label denotes: after trial treatment. According to the study, the label for this sample's treatment or condition signals: LDRT plus nivolumab, ipilimumab, low-dose cyclophosphamide and aspirin (RACIN trial). Donors were enrolled in RACIN, a single-arm phase I dose-escalation trial in which nivolumab, ipilimumab, aspirin, low-dose cyclophosphamide and low-dose radiotherapy were combined. Patients with advanced, TIL-negative solid tumors were considered eligible. Sequencing relied on an Illumina HiSeq 2500. First-strand cDNA was synthesized with Superscript III and a set of TRAV- and TRBV-specific primers, covering both TCRalpha and TCRbeta chains. An approximately 19-cycle PCR with Phusion amplified the TCRs, pairing a constant-region primer with the adapter that was attached to the V primers. The isolated mRNA was amplified using the MessageAmp II aRNA Amplification Kit, with in vitro transcription performed for about 15 hours at 37 degrees C. The Dynabeads mRNA DIRECT Purification Kit was used to isolate the mRNA for TCR sequencing. Indexed Illumina adapters were added in a second Phusion PCR of 25 cycles, after which AMPure XP beads were used to purify the products. Per the source publication's procedure: Using custom Perl scripts, TCR sequences that encoded the same protein were pooled, out-of-frame sequences were dropped, and the abundance of each clonotype was calculated. Any TCR sequence supported by only a single read was excluded from analysis. Shannon entropy, Gini index, clonality, richness, and the frequency of TCRs shared between repertoires were included as repertoire metrics. TCRdb reanalyzed the raw reads on its own, using fastp at Q25 for trimming and MiXCR for clone calling, and kept in-frame beta chains. Identical CDR3 proteins give one entry, which carries the most common genes and DNA. TCRdb, rather than the study authors, made the V and J calls. The sample table holds 85,000 to 95,000 distinct CDR3 sequences, of which about 20% were seen once. Of the sample, around 13% is held by the ten largest clones.

From a lookup of the germline V gene, CDR1 and CDR2 are SGHTS and YDEGEE. From cysteine to phenylalanine, the CDR3 is 12 amino acids long. The kept DNA is CDR3 alone, 36 bases in frame from the first base. A remark on this clonotype: The target of this receptor is not known. A far larger clone is off by one base, so a read error is likely.

This TCR was recovered from a female donor with ovarian cancer. The chain was built from TRBV5-8 and TRBJ2-1; the central 7 bases match TRBD1. The material sequenced was PBMCs, taken after low-dose radiotherapy plus immunotherapy. CDR3 region: CVSSTGTAEQFF. The base sequence is TGTGTCAGCAGCACCGGGACAGCTGAGCAGTTCTTC.